These T cell receptor beta chains were read from a single sample in a study of T-cell memory formation after mild COVID-19. TCRdb re-called the 5' RACE reads through MiXCR, storing one row per CDR3 protein. Of under 450,000 distinct CDR3 sequences in the sample, roughly 14% were seen once. Sequenced sample: PBMCs or a T cell subset sorted from them (not recorded which). The origin of the receptors is a man between 18 and 35 years old who had mild COVID-19 (a few samples of this study predate the infection). Cell type and time point are not known. Both conserved end residues are part of each CDR3. Fields, in order: D gene, J gene, V gene, clone size, CDR3 DNA, CDR3 protein. D genes are given only for firm matches. A clone size is listed for some rows: how often the clone was seen (once, few, many), or a class if it is expanded.

d_gene: .; j_gene: TRBJ1-5; v_gene: TRBV6-1; abundance: few; CDR3nt: TGTGCCAGCAGAATCGTAGACAATCAGCCCCAGCATTTT; CDR3aa: CASRIVDNQPQHF
d_gene: .; j_gene: TRBJ1-3; v_gene: TRBV4-1; abundance: .; CDR3nt: TGCGCCAGCAGCCAACCAGCTGACATCAGCTCTGGAAACACCATATATTTT; CDR3aa: CASSQPADISSGNTIYF
d_gene: TRBD1; j_gene: TRBJ2-3; v_gene: TRBV7-2; abundance: few; CDR3nt: TGTGCCAGCAGACTACAGGGGATCGGGCCAGATACGCAGTATTTT; CDR3aa: CASRLQGIGPDTQYF
d_gene: TRBD1; j_gene: TRBJ1-1; v_gene: TRBV29-1; abundance: .; CDR3nt: TGCAGCGTTGATTTGGGGACAGGGTATACACCCTTGAACACTGAAGCTTTCTTT; CDR3aa: CSVDLGTGYTPLNTEAFF
d_gene: TRBD2; j_gene: TRBJ2-5; v_gene: TRBV10-2; abundance: .; CDR3nt: TGCGCCACCCGGGAGCTAGCGGGAGAGACCCAGTACTTC; CDR3aa: CATRELAGETQYF
d_gene: TRBD1; j_gene: TRBJ2-2; v_gene: TRBV7-9; abundance: many; CDR3nt: TGTGCCAGCAGACCGCCCGGGACAGGGACCACCGGGGAGCTGTTTTTT; CDR3aa: CASRPPGTGTTGELFF
d_gene: .; j_gene: TRBJ2-5; v_gene: TRBV15; abundance: .; CDR3nt: TGTGCCACCAGCAGAGACACTGCAGTGGGGGCCGCTGAAGGGACCCAGTACTTC; CDR3aa: CATSRDTAVGAAEGTQYF
d_gene: .; j_gene: TRBJ2-1; v_gene: TRBV4-3; abundance: many; CDR3nt: TGCGCCAGCAGCCAAGATCGGATTCGACGGAGGAGTGAGCAGTTCTTC; CDR3aa: CASSQDRIRRRSEQFF
d_gene: TRBD1; j_gene: TRBJ2-1; v_gene: TRBV9; abundance: few; CDR3nt: TGTGCCAGCAGCGCCGGGACAGGGGAGGTCTTC; CDR3aa: CASSAGTGEVF
d_gene: .; j_gene: TRBJ1-4; v_gene: TRBV5-4; abundance: many; CDR3nt: TGTGCCAGCAGCTATGGACAGCTGAATGAAAAACTGTTTTTT; CDR3aa: CASSYGQLNEKLFF
d_gene: TRBD2; j_gene: TRBJ2-5; v_gene: TRBV6-5; abundance: many; CDR3nt: TGTGCCAGCAGTGTAGCGGGGGGGCAAGAGACCCAGTACTTC; CDR3aa: CASSVAGGQETQYF
d_gene: .; j_gene: TRBJ1-2; v_gene: TRBV7-2; abundance: once; CDR3nt: TGTGCCAGCAGCTTCGGAGTGTCCCGGGGGGGCTACACCTTC; CDR3aa: CASSFGVSRGGYTF
d_gene: .; j_gene: TRBJ2-5; v_gene: TRBV2; abundance: many; CDR3nt: TGTGCCAGCAGATACTATACCCAGTACTTC; CDR3aa: CASRYYTQYF
d_gene: .; j_gene: TRBJ2-7; v_gene: TRBV11-2; abundance: few; CDR3nt: TGTGCCAGCAGCCAGGGGTCGCAGCAGTACTTC; CDR3aa: CASSQGSQQYF
d_gene: TRBD2; j_gene: TRBJ2-2; v_gene: TRBV12-3/TRBV12-4; abundance: many; CDR3nt: TGTGCCAGCGGCTGGGCTAGCGGGGGATTCGGGGAGCTGTTTTTT; CDR3aa: CASGWASGGFGELFF
d_gene: TRBD1; j_gene: TRBJ2-7; v_gene: TRBV7-3; abundance: few; CDR3nt: TGTGCCAGCAGCTGGGGACAGGGTGACGAGCAGTACTTC; CDR3aa: CASSWGQGDEQYF
d_gene: .; j_gene: TRBJ2-2; v_gene: TRBV4-3; abundance: few; CDR3nt: TGCGCCAGCAGCCAGGGGGATCGCGGTGGGGAGCTGTTTTTT; CDR3aa: CASSQGDRGGELFF
d_gene: TRBD2; j_gene: TRBJ2-1; v_gene: TRBV6-2/TRBV6-3; abundance: few; CDR3nt: TGTGCCAGCAACAGCGGGGGCCGTAGCTCCTACAATGAGCAGTTCTTC; CDR3aa: CASNSGGRSSYNEQFF
d_gene: TRBD2; j_gene: TRBJ2-1; v_gene: TRBV7-2; abundance: few; CDR3nt: TGTGCCAGCAGCTCTAGCGGGACCCGATACAATGAGCAGTTCTTC; CDR3aa: CASSSSGTRYNEQFF
d_gene: .; j_gene: TRBJ1-2; v_gene: TRBV20-1; abundance: .; CDR3nt: TGCAGTGCTAGAGCGGCGCTTCTTTGGACGGCTAACTATGGCTACACCTTC; CDR3aa: CSARAALLWTANYGYTF
d_gene: .; j_gene: TRBJ1-6; v_gene: TRBV6-5; abundance: many; CDR3nt: TGTGCCAGCAGTTACCAGTCAGGGGCGGAATCACCCCTCCACTTT; CDR3aa: CASSYQSGAESPLHF
d_gene: TRBD1; j_gene: TRBJ2-7; v_gene: TRBV5-1; abundance: .; CDR3nt: TGCGCCAGCAGCACGGGACAGGGATACGAGCAGTACTTC; CDR3aa: CASSTGQGYEQYF
d_gene: .; j_gene: TRBJ2-5; v_gene: TRBV11-2; abundance: .; CDR3nt: TGTGCCAGCAACTTAGGGGTCCCGGAGACCCAGTACTTC; CDR3aa: CASNLGVPETQYF
d_gene: .; j_gene: TRBJ2-5; v_gene: TRBV5-4; abundance: few; CDR3nt: TGTGCCAGCAGCCAGGGGGGGCCGGCTAAAGAGACCCAGTACTTC; CDR3aa: CASSQGGPAKETQYF
d_gene: TRBD2; j_gene: TRBJ2-5; v_gene: TRBV9; abundance: .; CDR3nt: TGTGCCAGCAGCCCAGGGACTAGCGGACTCCAAGAGACCCAGTACTTC; CDR3aa: CASSPGTSGLQETQYF
d_gene: .; j_gene: TRBJ1-1; v_gene: TRBV29-1; abundance: .; CDR3nt: TGCAGCGTTGAGCGACAGCTGAACACTGAAGCTTTCTTT; CDR3aa: CSVERQLNTEAFF
d_gene: .; j_gene: TRBJ2-2; v_gene: TRBV5-4; abundance: few; CDR3nt: TGTGCCAGCAGCTTGGGTTTCCAGGGCGGAAACACCGGGGAGCTGTTTTTT; CDR3aa: CASSLGFQGGNTGELFF
d_gene: TRBD2; j_gene: TRBJ2-1; v_gene: TRBV12-3/TRBV12-4; abundance: few; CDR3nt: TGTGCCAGCAGTTTCGGACTAGTCAATGAGCAGTTCTTC; CDR3aa: CASSFGLVNEQFF
d_gene: .; j_gene: TRBJ2-5; v_gene: TRBV4-1; abundance: few; CDR3nt: TGCGCCAGCAGCCAACCTACAGGGTTACGGGAGACCCAGTACTTC; CDR3aa: CASSQPTGLRETQYF
d_gene: .; j_gene: TRBJ1-5; v_gene: TRBV4-1; abundance: .; CDR3nt: TGCGCCAGCAGCCAAAGGGACACAGGGACTCAGCCCCAGCATTTT; CDR3aa: CASSQRDTGTQPQHF
d_gene: .; j_gene: TRBJ2-1; v_gene: TRBV20-1; abundance: few; CDR3nt: TGCAGTGCTGGGGGTGCGGGTTACAATGAGCAGTTCTTC; CDR3aa: CSAGGAGYNEQFF
d_gene: TRBD2; j_gene: TRBJ2-2; v_gene: TRBV5-1; abundance: .; CDR3nt: TGCGCCAGCAGATCCGCGGGAGCCACCGGGGAGCTGTTTTTT; CDR3aa: CASRSAGATGELFF
d_gene: TRBD1; j_gene: TRBJ2-3; v_gene: TRBV2; abundance: .; CDR3nt: TGTGCCAGCAGTGAGTCGGGGACAGGGCGTTACCGCACAGATACGCAGTATTTT; CDR3aa: CASSESGTGRYRTDTQYF
d_gene: TRBD1; j_gene: TRBJ2-1; v_gene: TRBV19; abundance: few; CDR3nt: TGTGCCAGTGGTCGACAGGGCCCTGGGGAGCAGTTCTTC; CDR3aa: CASGRQGPGEQFF
d_gene: .; j_gene: TRBJ2-4; v_gene: TRBV20-1; abundance: .; CDR3nt: TGCAGTGCTAGAGATCCTAACGGGGGCGATGCCAAAAACATTCAGTACTTC; CDR3aa: CSARDPNGGDAKNIQYF
d_gene: .; j_gene: TRBJ2-7; v_gene: TRBV20-1; abundance: few; CDR3nt: TGCAGTGCTAGAGATCAGCGACAAACCTACGAGCAGTACTTC; CDR3aa: CSARDQRQTYEQYF
d_gene: TRBD1; j_gene: TRBJ2-2; v_gene: TRBV7-2; abundance: few; CDR3nt: TGTGCCAGCAGCTGGGACAGGGGGACCGGGGAGCTGTTTTTT; CDR3aa: CASSWDRGTGELFF
d_gene: TRBD1; j_gene: TRBJ1-2; v_gene: TRBV5-1; abundance: many; CDR3nt: TGCGCCAGCAGCCGGGACAGCTATGGCTACACCTTC; CDR3aa: CASSRDSYGYTF
d_gene: TRBD1; j_gene: TRBJ1-5; v_gene: TRBV7-9; abundance: few; CDR3nt: TGTGCCAGCAGCTTAGGCACAGGGGATCAGCCCCAGCATTTT; CDR3aa: CASSLGTGDQPQHF
d_gene: TRBD1; j_gene: TRBJ1-1; v_gene: TRBV4-1; abundance: many; CDR3nt: TGCGCCAGCAGCCAAGACCGGAGGACAGGGAAGGTCTCTCTGATGAACACTGAAGCTTTCTTT; CDR3aa: CASSQDRRTGKVSLMNTEAFF
d_gene: .; j_gene: TRBJ2-5; v_gene: TRBV15; abundance: many; CDR3nt: TGTGCCACCAGCAGGGAGGGAGCAGAAGAGACCCAGTACTTC; CDR3aa: CATSREGAEETQYF
d_gene: .; j_gene: TRBJ2-3; v_gene: TRBV12-3/TRBV12-4; abundance: many; CDR3nt: TGTGCCAGCAGTTCTATCCTACGCACAGATACGCAGTATTTT; CDR3aa: CASSSILRTDTQYF
d_gene: .; j_gene: TRBJ2-3; v_gene: TRBV5-1; abundance: few; CDR3nt: TGCGCCAGCAGCTTGAACCCATCCGGGCTCGCAGATACGCAGTATTTT; CDR3aa: CASSLNPSGLADTQYF
d_gene: TRBD1; j_gene: TRBJ1-6; v_gene: TRBV7-2; abundance: .; CDR3nt: TGTGCCAGCAGCTTAACCCGGACAGGGCGTTCACCCCTCCACTTT; CDR3aa: CASSLTRTGRSPLHF
d_gene: .; j_gene: TRBJ2-5; v_gene: TRBV11-2; abundance: many; CDR3nt: TGTGCCAGCAGCTTAGACGGACCCTCTCAGACCCAGTACTTC; CDR3aa: CASSLDGPSQTQYF
d_gene: TRBD2; j_gene: TRBJ2-3; v_gene: TRBV12-3/TRBV12-4; abundance: .; CDR3nt: TGTGCCAGCAGTTTCAGCCTAGCGGGCGATACGCAGTATTTT; CDR3aa: CASSFSLAGDTQYF
d_gene: .; j_gene: TRBJ2-1; v_gene: TRBV25-1; abundance: few; CDR3nt: TGTGCCAGCAGTGATCCCGGGGGGCCTGATGAGCAGTTCTTC; CDR3aa: CASSDPGGPDEQFF
d_gene: TRBD1; j_gene: TRBJ1-2; v_gene: TRBV7-2; abundance: many; CDR3nt: TGTGCCAGCAGCCTACAGTTCGGGCAGGGGGCTGGCTACACCTTC; CDR3aa: CASSLQFGQGAGYTF